This T cell receptor (beta chain) emerged from a study of response to subunit inactivated influenza vaccine. Study observations and caveats: The authors suggested that few new T cells are recruited per seasonal influenza vaccination.

This clonotype was found many times. Its antigen is unidentified. The CDR3 runs 16 residues. Germline V CDR1 and CDR2: KGHSH, LQKENI. Trimming stripped 4 bases from V and 3 bases from J, with 18 bases between. TCRdb processed the RT-PCR reads anew with MiXCR; each CDR3 protein has one entry. The sample has around 530,000 distinct CDR3 sequences, 16% seen once. This specimen consisted of CD4+ T cells sorted from PBMCs, obtained about 24 months after vaccination. V and J are TRBV18 and TRBJ1-1, with TRBD1 as a possible D gene (5 bases). This sequence originates from a man between 50 and 69 years old who received an inactivated influenza vaccine. CDR3 nucleotide sequence: TGTGCCAGCTCACGGGCGTTTACCGGGACGGACACTGAAGCTTTCTTT. Translation: CASSRAFTGTDTEAFF. Complete variable domain (other parts from reference TRBV18 and TRBJ1-1): NAGVMQNPRHLVRRRGQEARLRCSPMKGHSHVYWYRQLPEEGLKFMVYLQKENIIDESGMPKERFSAEFPKEGPSILRIQQVVRGDSAAYFCASSRAFTGTDTEAFFGQGTRLTVV.